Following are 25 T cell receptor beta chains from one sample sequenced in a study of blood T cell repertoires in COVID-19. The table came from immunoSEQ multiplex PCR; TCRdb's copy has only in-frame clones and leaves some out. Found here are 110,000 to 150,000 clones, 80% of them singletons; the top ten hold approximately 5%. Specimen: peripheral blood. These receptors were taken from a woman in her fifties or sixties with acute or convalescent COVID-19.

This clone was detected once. The CDR3 sequence is CASSRTTSFGGGSYNEQFF. CDR3 DNA: TGTGCCAGCAGCCGTACCACTTCTTTTGGGGGGGGCTCCTACAATGAGCAGTTCTTC. V gene TRBV7-3 combines with J gene TRBJ2-1; 7 positions agree with TRBD2. The CDR3 spans 19 residues. Trimming at V came to 5 bases and at J to 0 bases, leaving 16 bases not matched to a gene. Germline CDR1 reads SGHTA; CDR2 reads FQGTGA.

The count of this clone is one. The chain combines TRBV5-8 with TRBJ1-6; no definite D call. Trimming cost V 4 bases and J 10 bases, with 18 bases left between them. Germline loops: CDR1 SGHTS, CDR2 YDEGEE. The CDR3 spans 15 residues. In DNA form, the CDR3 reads TGTGCCAGCAGCCTTCGCGACCGGTTGGAGTCACCCCTCCACTTT. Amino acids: CASSLRDRLESPLHF.

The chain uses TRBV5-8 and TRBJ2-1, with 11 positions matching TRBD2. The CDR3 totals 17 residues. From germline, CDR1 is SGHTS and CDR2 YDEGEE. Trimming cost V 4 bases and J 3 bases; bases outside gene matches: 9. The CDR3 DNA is TGTGCCAGCAGCGGACTTAGCGGGGGGGCATACTACAATGAGCAGTTCTTC. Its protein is CASSGLSGGAYYNEQFF. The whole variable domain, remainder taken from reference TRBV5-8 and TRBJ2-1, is EAGVTQSPTHLIKTRGQQATLRCSPISGHTSVYWYQQALGLGLQFLLWYDEGEERNRGNFPPRFSGRQFPNYSSELNVNALELEDSALYLCASSGLSGGAYYNEQFFGPGTRLTVL.

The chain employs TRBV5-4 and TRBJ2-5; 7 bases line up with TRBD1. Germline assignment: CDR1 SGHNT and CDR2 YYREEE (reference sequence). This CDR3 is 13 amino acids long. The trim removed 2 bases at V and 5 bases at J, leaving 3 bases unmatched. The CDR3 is CASSFDRDETQYF. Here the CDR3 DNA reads TGTGCCAGCAGCTTTGACAGGGACGAGACCCAGTACTTC.

The CDR3 spells CASSAGTGDYGYTF. The CDR3 region has the DNA TGTGCCAGCAGCGCTGGGACGGGGGACTATGGCTACACCTTC. The rearrangement uses TRBV9 and TRBJ1-2; tentative D call: TRBD1 (5 bases). V was pared by 3 bases and J by 3 bases, with 12 bases between. CDR3 size: 14 residues. Germline V gene sequence: CDR1 SGDLS, CDR2 YYNGEE.

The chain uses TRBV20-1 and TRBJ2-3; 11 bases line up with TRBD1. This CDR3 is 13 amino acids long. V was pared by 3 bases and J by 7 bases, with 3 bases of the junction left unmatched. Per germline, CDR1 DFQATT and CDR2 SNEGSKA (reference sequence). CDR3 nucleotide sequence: TGCAGTGCTAGTGGGACAGGGGGAAATACGCAGTATTTT. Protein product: CSASGTGGNTQYF.

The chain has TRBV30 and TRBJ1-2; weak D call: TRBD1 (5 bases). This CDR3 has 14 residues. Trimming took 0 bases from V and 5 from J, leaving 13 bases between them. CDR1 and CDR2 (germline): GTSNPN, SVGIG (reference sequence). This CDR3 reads CAWSVRGGGYGYTF. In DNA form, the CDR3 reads TGTGCCTGGAGTGTACGCGGGGGTGGGTATGGCTACACCTTC.

For the CDR3, the DNA is TGCAGCGTCGGACAGGGGACGAACACTGAAGCTTTCTTT. It specifies CSVGQGTNTEAFF. The chain carries TRBV29-1 and TRBJ1-1; 9 nucleotides align to TRBD1. CDR1 and CDR2 (germline): SQVTM, ANQGSEA. Trimming took 6 bases from V and 1 from J; bases not matched to a gene: 3. The CDR3 is 13 residues long.

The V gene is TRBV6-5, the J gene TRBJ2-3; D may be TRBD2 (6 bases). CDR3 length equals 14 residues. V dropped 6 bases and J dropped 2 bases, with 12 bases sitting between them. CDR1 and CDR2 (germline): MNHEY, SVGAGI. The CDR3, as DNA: TGTGCCAGCAGACCGGGACTTTTCACAGATACGCAGTATTTT. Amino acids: CASRPGLFTDTQYF.

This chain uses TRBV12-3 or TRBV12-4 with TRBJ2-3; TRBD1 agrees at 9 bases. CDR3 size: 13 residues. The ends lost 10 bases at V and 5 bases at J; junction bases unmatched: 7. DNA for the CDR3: TGTGCCACCGGACAGGGGCAGGGAGATACGCAGTATTTT. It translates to CATGQGQGDTQYF.

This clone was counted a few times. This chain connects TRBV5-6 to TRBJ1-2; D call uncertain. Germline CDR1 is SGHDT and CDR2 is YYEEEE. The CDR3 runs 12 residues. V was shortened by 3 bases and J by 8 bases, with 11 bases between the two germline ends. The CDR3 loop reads CASSSNPGGYTF. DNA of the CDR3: TGTGCCAGCAGCTCTAATCCAGGCGGCTACACCTTC.

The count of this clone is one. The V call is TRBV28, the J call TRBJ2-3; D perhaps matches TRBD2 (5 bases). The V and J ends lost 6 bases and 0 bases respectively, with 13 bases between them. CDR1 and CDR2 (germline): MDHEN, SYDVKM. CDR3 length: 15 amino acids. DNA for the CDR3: TGTGCCAGCAGCCGGACTCTAACTAGCACAGATACGCAGTATTTT. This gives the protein CASSRTLTSTDTQYF.

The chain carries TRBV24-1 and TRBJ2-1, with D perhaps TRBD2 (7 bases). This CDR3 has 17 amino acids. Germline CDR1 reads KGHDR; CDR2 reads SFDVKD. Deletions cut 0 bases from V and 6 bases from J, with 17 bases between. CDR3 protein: CATSDLGAGARVNEQFF. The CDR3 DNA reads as TGTGCCACCAGTGATTTGGGGGCGGGGGCACGGGTCAATGAGCAGTTCTTC.

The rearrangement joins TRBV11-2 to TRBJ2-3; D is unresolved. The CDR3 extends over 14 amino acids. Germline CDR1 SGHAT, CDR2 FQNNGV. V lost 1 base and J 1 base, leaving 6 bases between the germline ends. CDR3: CASSLAERTDTQYF. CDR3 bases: TGTGCCAGCAGCTTAGCGGAGCGCACAGATACGCAGTATTTT. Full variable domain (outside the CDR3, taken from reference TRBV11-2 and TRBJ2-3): EAGVAQSPRYKIIEKRQSVAFWCNPISGHATLYWYQQILGQGPKLLIQFQNNGVVDDSQLPKDRFSAERLKGVDSTLKIQPAKLEDSAVYLCASSLAERTDTQYFGPGTRLTVL.

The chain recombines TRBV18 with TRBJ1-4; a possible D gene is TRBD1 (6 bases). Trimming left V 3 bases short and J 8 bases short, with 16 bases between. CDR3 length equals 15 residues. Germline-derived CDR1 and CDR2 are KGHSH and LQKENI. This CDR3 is CASSPVEGVGEKLFF. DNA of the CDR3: TGTGCCAGCTCACCTGTAGAGGGGGTCGGAGAAAAACTGTTTTTT.

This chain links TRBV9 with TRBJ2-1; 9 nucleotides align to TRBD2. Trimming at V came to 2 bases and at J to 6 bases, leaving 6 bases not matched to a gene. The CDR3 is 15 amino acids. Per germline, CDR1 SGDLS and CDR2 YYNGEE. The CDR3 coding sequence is TGTGCCAGCAGCGTCCAGACTAGCGGCTCCAATGAGCAGTTCTTC. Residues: CASSVQTSGSNEQFF.

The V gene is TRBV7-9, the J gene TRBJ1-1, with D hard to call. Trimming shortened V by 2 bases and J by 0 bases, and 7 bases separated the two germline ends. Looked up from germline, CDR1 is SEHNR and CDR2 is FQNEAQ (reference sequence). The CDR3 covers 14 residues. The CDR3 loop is CASSLTTLNTEAFF. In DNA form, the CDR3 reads TGTGCCAGCAGCTTAACAACACTGAACACTGAAGCTTTCTTT.

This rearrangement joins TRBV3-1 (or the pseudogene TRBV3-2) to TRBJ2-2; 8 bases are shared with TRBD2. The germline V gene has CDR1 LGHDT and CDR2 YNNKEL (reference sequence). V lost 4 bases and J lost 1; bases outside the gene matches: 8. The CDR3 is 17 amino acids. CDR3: CASSPLPSGGNTGELFF. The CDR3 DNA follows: TGTGCCAGCAGCCCCCTCCCCAGCGGGGGGAACACCGGGGAGCTGTTTTTT.

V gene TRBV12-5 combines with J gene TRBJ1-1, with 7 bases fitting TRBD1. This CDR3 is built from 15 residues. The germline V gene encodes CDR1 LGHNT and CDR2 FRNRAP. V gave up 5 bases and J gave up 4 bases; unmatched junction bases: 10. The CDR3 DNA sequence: TGTGCTAGTGGTACGGGGACAGCTGCCGGCACTGAAGCTTTCTTT. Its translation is CASGTGTAAGTEAFF.

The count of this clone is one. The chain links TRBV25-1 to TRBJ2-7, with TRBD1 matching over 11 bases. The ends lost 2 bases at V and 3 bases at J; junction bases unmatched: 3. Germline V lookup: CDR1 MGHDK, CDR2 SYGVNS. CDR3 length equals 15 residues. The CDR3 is CASSEGTGGLYEQYF. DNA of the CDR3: TGTGCCAGCAGTGAAGGGACAGGGGGACTCTACGAGCAGTACTTC.

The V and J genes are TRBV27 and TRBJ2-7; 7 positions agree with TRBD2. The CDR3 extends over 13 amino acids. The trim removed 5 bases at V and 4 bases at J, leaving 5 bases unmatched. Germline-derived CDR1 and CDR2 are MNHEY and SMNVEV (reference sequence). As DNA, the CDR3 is TGTGCCAGCAGTATGGCGGGGGATTACGAGCAGTACTTC. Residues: CASSMAGDYEQYF.

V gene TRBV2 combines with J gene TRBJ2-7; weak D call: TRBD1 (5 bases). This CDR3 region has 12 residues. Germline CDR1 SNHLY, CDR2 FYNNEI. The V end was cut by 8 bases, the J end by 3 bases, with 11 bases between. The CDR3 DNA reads TGTGCCAGCTCTAAGGGGAACTACGAGCAGTACTTC. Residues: CASSKGNYEQYF.

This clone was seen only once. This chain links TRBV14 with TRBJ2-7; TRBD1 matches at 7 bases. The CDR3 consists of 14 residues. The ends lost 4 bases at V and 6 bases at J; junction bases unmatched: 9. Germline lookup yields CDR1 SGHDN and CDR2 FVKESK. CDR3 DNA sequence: TGTGCCAGCAGCCCGCCGGGACAGCTATCCGAGCAGTACTTC. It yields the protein CASSPPGQLSEQYF.

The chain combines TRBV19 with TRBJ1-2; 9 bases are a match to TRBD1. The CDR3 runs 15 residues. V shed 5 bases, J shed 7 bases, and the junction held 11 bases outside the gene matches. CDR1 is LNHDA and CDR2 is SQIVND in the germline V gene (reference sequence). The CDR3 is CASSARQGEVSGYTF. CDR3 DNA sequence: TGTGCCAGTAGTGCCCGACAGGGGGAGGTTTCTGGCTACACCTTC.

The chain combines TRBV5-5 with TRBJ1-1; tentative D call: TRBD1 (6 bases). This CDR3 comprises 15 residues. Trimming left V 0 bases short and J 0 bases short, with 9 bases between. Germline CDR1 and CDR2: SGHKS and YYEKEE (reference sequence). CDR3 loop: CASSLEGGMNTEAFF. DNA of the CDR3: TGTGCCAGCAGCTTGGAAGGGGGTATGAACACTGAAGCTTTCTTT.